The 8 T cell receptor beta chains below all came from one sample that was sequenced in a study of cytomegalovirus exposure and HLA in healthy donors. Primers included in the PCR were 60 Vbeta and 13 Jbeta primers. Using immunoSEQ multiplex PCR, the repertoire was profiled, and TCRdb retains in-frame clones only, with some absent. Of about 120,000 clones listed, 17% are singletons. Material for sequencing was PBMCs. These TCRs come from a female donor in good health and CMV-seropositive.

This clone turned up a few times. The chain recombines TRBV9 with TRBJ1-6; TRBD1 aligns across 8 bases. Germline trimming cut 2 bases from V and 8 bases from J; bases unmatched to any gene: 9. This CDR3 is 16 amino acids long. Germline V gene lookup returns CDR1 SGDLS and CDR2 YYNGEE. CDR3: CASSVGGQEFHSPLHF. Here the CDR3 DNA reads TGTGCCAGCAGCGTTGGGGGACAGGAATTTCATTCACCCCTCCACTTT.

This chain links TRBV4-3 with TRBJ2-5; 7 bases align to TRBD2. CDR1 is LGHNA, CDR2 YSLEER, per germline. This CDR3 comprises 14 residues. The junction had 6 bases not matched to a gene; V was cut back by 4 bases and J by 4 bases. CDR3 residues: CASSPRPGGETQYF. CDR3 nucleotide sequence: TGCGCCAGCAGCCCCCGACCGGGAGGAGAGACCCAGTACTTC.

The J gene is TRBJ2-7, the V gene TRBV4-3, with 9 nucleotides matching TRBD2. The CDR3 consists of 14 residues. Germline lookup yields CDR1 LGHNA and CDR2 YSLEER. After removal of 4 bases from V and 0 bases from J, the junction contained 1 base not matched to a gene. CDR3 sequence (DNA): TGCGCCAGCAGCCCGCGGGGGGGCTCCTACGAGCAGTACTTC. It specifies CASSPRGGSYEQYF.

The V gene is TRBV30, the J gene TRBJ2-3, with 13 bases identical to TRBD2. V was pared by 0 bases and J by 7 bases, with 10 bases of the junction left unmatched. The germline gives CDR1 GTSNPN, CDR2 SVGIG (reference sequence). The CDR3 loop spans 17 amino acids. CDR3 sequence (DNA): TGTGCCTGGAGTGTACGAAGGACTAGCGGGGGATCACATACGCAGTATTTT. The encoded protein is CAWSVRRTSGGSHTQYF. Complete variable domain (other parts from reference TRBV30 and TRBJ2-3): SQTIHQWPATLVQPVGSPLSLECTVEGTSNPNLYWYRQAAGRGLQLLFYSVGIGQISSEVPQNLSASRPQDRQFILSSKKLLLSDSGFYLCAWSVRRTSGGSHTQYFGPGTRLTVL.

The genes are TRBV6-5 and TRBJ2-2; D not resolved. The CDR3 runs 13 residues. Germline V CDR1 and CDR2: MNHEY, SVGAGI. Trimming left V 5 bases short and J 4 bases short, with 8 bases between. The CDR3 nucleotides read TGTGCCAGCAGTCCTCGTTTCACCGGGGAGCTGTTTTTT. Encoded protein: CASSPRFTGELFF.

This clone was detected a few times. The chain employs TRBV6-6 and TRBJ2-7; the match to TRBD1 covers 7 bases. From germline, CDR1 is MNHNY and CDR2 SVGAGI (reference sequence). V shed 6 bases, J shed 2 bases, and the junction held 4 bases outside the gene matches. CDR3 length: 13 residues. CDR3 in amino acids: CASRQTGPYEQYF. For the CDR3, the DNA is TGTGCCAGCAGGCAGACAGGGCCCTACGAGCAGTACTTC.

This clone was observed a handful of times. The V call is TRBV5-1, the J call TRBJ1-2; the D is unclear. The V and J ends lost 0 bases and 5 bases respectively, with 11 bases between them. Per the germline V gene, CDR1 is SGHRS and CDR2 is YFSETQ. The CDR3 is 14 amino acids. The CDR3: CASSLDGGKYGYTF. The CDR3 DNA follows: TGCGCCAGCAGCTTGGATGGAGGGAAATATGGCTACACCTTC.

This clone was counted only a few times. This chain connects TRBV27 to TRBJ2-7; 12 positions agree with TRBD2. Germline V gene data show CDR1 as MNHEY and CDR2 as SMNVEV (reference sequence). This CDR3 comprises 14 residues. The V gene end was trimmed by 3 bases and the J gene end by 6 bases; junction bases not matched to a gene: 3. Here the CDR3 reads CASSFLAGGPEQYF. In DNA, the CDR3 is TGTGCCAGCAGTTTCCTAGCGGGAGGGCCCGAGCAGTACTTC.